One sample yielded the 4 T cell receptor beta chains listed below, sequenced in a study of blood T cell repertoires in COVID-19. This table comes from immunoSEQ multiplex PCR, and its TCRdb copy is limited to in-frame clones, with some not included. Among around 310,000 clones, about 90% were seen once, and the ten largest hold roughly a tenth. Sequencing was performed on PBMCs or T cells enriched from blood (not recorded which). These receptors were obtained from a woman aged 30 to 39 who had recovered from COVID-19.

V is TRBV6-5 and J is TRBJ1-5; 7 bases fit TRBD1. CDR1 is MNHEY and CDR2 is SVGAGI in the germline V gene. The junction had 11 bases not matched to a gene; V was cut back by 6 bases and J by 6 bases. The CDR3 totals 15 residues. CDR3 residues: CASRTGQISGQPQHF. The CDR3 DNA sequence: TGTGCCAGCAGGACGGGACAGATATCTGGTCAGCCCCAGCATTTT.

The V call is TRBV18, the J call TRBJ1-4; 8 nucleotides agree with TRBD1. This CDR3 is built from 15 residues. V dropped 2 bases and J dropped 8; count of bases not matched to a gene: 7. Germline loops: CDR1 KGHSH, CDR2 LQKENI. The CDR3 DNA follows: TGTGCCAGCTCACCAACCGGGACAGGAGAAGAAAAACTGTTTTTT. Amino acids: CASSPTGTGEEKLFF.

The chain couples TRBV14 to TRBJ1-1; D might be TRBD1 (5 bases). Germline-derived CDR1 and CDR2 are SGHDN and FVKESK. This CDR3 contains 15 residues. V lost 4 bases and J lost 0, with 12 bases in between. Here the CDR3 reads CASSLPGGMNTEAFF. Here the CDR3 DNA reads TGTGCCAGCAGCCTCCCGGGGGGGATGAACACTGAAGCTTTCTTT.

Comment on this clone: The sample contains more than one DNA sequence encoding this CDR3. This sequence joins TRBV19 and TRBJ2-2; 8 nucleotides line up with TRBD1. V dropped 2 bases and J dropped 4; count of bases not matched to a gene: 0. The CDR3 totals 14 residues. Germline V gene data show CDR1 as LNHDA and CDR2 as SQIVND (reference sequence). CDR3 nucleotide sequence: TGTGCCAGTAGTATAACAGGGGGCACCGGGGAGCTGTTTTTT. This codes for CASSITGGTGELFF.